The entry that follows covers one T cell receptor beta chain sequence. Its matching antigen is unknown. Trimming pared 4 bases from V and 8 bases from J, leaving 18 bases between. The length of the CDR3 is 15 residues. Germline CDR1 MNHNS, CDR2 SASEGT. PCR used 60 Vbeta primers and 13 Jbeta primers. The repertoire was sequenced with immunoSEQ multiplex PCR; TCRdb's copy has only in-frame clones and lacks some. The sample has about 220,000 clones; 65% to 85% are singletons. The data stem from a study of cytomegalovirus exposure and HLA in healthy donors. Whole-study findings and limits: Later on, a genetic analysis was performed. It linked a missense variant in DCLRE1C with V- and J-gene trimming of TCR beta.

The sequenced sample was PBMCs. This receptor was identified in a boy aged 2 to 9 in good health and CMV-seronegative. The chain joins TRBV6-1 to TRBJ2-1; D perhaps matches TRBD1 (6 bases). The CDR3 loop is CASSAVQGPWDEQFF. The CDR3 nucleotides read TGTGCCAGCAGTGCTGTCCAGGGGCCCTGGGATGAGCAGTTCTTC.